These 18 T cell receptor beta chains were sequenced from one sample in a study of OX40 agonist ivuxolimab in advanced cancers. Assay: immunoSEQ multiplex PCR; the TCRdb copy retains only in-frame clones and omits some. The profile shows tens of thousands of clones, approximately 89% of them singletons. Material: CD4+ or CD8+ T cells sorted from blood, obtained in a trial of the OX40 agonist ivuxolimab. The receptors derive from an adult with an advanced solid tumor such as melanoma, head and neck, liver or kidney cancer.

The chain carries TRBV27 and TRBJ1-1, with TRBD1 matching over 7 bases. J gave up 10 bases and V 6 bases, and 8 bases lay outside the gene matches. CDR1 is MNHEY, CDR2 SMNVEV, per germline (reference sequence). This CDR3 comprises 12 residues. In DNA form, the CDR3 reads TGTGCCAGCAGAGCAGGGACAGAAACAGCTTTCTTT. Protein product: CASRAGTETAFF.

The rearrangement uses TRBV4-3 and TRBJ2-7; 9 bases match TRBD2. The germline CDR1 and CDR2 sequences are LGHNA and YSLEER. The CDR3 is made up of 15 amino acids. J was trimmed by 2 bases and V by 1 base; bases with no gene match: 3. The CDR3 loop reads CASSQGTSATYEQYF. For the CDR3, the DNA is TGCGCCAGCAGCCAAGGGACTAGCGCTACCTACGAGCAGTACTTC.

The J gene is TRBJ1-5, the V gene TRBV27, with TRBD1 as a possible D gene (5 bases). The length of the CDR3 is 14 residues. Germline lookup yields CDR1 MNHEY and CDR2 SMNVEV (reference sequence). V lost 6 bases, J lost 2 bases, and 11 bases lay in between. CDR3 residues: CASRLGVGNQPQHF. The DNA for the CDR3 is TGTGCCAGCAGATTGGGGGTTGGCAATCAGCCCCAGCATTTT.

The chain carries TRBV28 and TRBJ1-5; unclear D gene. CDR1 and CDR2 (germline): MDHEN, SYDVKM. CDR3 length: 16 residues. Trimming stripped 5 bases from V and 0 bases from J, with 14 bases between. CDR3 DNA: TGTGCCAGCAGTCCCCGGACGCTATTTAGCAATCAGCCCCAGCATTTT. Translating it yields CASSPRTLFSNQPQHF.

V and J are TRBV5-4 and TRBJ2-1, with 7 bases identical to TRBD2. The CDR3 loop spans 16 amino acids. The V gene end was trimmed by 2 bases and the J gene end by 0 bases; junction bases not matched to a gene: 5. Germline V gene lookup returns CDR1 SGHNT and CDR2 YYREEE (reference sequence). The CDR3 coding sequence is TGTGCCAGCAGCTTCGCGGGGGTTAGCTCCTACAATGAGCAGTTCTTC. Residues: CASSFAGVSSYNEQFF.

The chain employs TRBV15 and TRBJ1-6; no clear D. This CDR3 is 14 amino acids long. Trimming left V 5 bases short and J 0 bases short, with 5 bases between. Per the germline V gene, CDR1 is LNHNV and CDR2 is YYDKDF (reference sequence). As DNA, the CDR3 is TGTGCCACCAGCCTGGACTCCTATAATTCACCCCTCCACTTT. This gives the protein CATSLDSYNSPLHF.

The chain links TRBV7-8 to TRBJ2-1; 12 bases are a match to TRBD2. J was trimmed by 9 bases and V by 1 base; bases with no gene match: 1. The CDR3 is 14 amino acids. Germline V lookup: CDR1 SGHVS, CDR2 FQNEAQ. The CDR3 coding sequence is TGTGCCAGCAGCTTAGGGGGACTAGCGGGTGAGCAGTTCTTC. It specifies CASSLGGLAGEQFF.

The chain's CDR3 is CASSYSSGTLGNEQFF. The DNA for the CDR3 is TGTGCCAGCAGTTACTCTTCAGGGACTCTCGGCAATGAGCAGTTCTTC. J is TRBJ2-1 and V is TRBV6-5; tentative D call: TRBD2 (6 bases). Germline V lookup: CDR1 MNHEY, CDR2 SVGAGI. V was shortened by 0 bases and J by 6 bases, with 15 bases between the two germline ends. The CDR3 covers 16 residues.

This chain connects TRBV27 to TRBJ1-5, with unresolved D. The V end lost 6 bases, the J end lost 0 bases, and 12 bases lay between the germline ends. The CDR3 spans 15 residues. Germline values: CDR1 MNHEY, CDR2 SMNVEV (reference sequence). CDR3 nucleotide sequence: TGTGCCAGCAGCCAGACATGGGATAGCAATCAGCCCCAGCATTTT. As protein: CASSQTWDSNQPQHF.

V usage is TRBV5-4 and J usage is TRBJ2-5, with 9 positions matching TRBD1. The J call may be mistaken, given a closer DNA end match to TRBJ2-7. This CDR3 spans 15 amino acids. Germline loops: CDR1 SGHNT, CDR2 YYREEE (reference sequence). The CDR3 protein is CASSPGQGFAYEQYF. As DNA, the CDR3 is TGTGCCAGCAGCCCTGGACAGGGGTTCGCCTACGAGCAGTACTTC.

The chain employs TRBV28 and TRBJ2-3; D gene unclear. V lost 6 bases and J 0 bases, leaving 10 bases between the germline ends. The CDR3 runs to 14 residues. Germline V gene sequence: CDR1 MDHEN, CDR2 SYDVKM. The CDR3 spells CASRKVRSTDTQYF. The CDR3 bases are TGTGCCAGCAGAAAGGTCAGAAGCACAGATACGCAGTATTTT.

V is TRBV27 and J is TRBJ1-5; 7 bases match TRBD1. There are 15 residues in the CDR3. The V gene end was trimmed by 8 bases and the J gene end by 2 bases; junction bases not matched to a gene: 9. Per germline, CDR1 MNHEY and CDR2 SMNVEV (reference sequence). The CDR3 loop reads CASGGYRGGNQPQHF. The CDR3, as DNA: TGTGCCAGCGGGGGATACAGGGGAGGCAATCAGCCCCAGCATTTT.

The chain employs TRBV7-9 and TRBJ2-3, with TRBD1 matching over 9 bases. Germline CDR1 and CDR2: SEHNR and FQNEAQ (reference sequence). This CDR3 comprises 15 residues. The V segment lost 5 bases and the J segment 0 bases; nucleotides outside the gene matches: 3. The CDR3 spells CASSAGQGSTDTQYF. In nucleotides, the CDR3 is TGTGCCAGCAGCGCGGGACAGGGAAGCACAGATACGCAGTATTTT.

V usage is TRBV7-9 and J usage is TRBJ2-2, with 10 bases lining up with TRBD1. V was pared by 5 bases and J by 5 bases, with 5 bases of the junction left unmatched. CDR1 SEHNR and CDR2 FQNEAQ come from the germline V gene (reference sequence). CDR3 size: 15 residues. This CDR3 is CASSPTGGSTGELFF. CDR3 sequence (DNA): TGTGCCAGCAGCCCGACAGGGGGCTCTACCGGGGAGCTGTTTTTT.

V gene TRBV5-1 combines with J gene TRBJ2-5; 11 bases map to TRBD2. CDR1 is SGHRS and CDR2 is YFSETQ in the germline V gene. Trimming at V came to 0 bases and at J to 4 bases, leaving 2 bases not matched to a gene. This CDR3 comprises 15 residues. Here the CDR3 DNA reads TGCGCCAGCAGCTTGGCTAGCGGGAGGCGAGAGACCCAGTACTTC. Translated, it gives CASSLASGRRETQYF.

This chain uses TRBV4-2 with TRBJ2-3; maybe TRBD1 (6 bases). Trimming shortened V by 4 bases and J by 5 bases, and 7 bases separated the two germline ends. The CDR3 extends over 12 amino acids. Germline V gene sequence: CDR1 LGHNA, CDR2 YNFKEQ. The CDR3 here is CASSRGRDTQYF. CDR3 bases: TGTGCCAGCAGCCGGGGGCGAGATACGCAGTATTTT.

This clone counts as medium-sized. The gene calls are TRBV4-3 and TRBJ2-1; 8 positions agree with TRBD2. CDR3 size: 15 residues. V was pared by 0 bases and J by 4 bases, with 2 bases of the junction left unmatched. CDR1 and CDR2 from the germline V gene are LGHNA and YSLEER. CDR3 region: CASSQDIAGYNEQFF. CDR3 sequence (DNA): TGCGCCAGCAGCCAAGATATAGCGGGATACAATGAGCAGTTCTTC.

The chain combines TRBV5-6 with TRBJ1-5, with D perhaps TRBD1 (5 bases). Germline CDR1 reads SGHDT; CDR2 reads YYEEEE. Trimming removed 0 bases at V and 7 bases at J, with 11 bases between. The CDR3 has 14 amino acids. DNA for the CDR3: TGTGCCAGCAGCTTGGCGCAGGGTCGACAGCCCCAGCATTTT. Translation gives CASSLAQGRQPQHF.